Listed below are T cell receptor beta chains from one sample, sequenced in a study of blood T cell repertoires in COVID-19. This table comes from immunoSEQ multiplex PCR, and its TCRdb copy is limited to in-frame clones, with some not included. The sample has about 160,000 clones; around 80% are singletons. Sequencing was done on a sample of PBMCs or T cells enriched from blood (not recorded which). The receptors here all came from a woman aged 55-70 years who had recovered from COVID-19. Both conserved end residues are part of each CDR3. A D gene is named only where the DNA matches it firmly. Clone size appears in some rows only: once, few, many, or a class for an expanded clone.

TGTGCCAGCAGCTTACCGGCGGGGGGGCGCGACGAGCAGTACTTC	CASSLPAGGRDEQYF	-	TRBV7-2	TRBD2	TRBJ2-7
TGTGCCAGCAGTGAAGATCCAGCGGGGGGCCGAAACAACCAAAACATTCAGTACTTC	CASSEDPAGGRNNQNIQYF	-	TRBV6-1	TRBD2	TRBJ2-4
TGTGCCAGCAGCTTAGGGGGTAGCGGGGGCTTCTACGAGCAGTACTTC	CASSLGGSGGFYEQYF	-	TRBV11-2	TRBD2	TRBJ2-7
TGTGCCAGCAGCCCCCTCGGGTCGAGACAGATGAATGAGCAGTTCTTC	CASSPLGSRQMNEQFF	-	TRBV2	-	TRBJ2-1
TGTGCCAGCAGCCGCGCAGGGATCACTGGAAACACCATATATTTT	CASSRAGITGNTIYF	-	TRBV11-2	-	TRBJ1-3
TGTGCCAGCAGCCCTGGGACTCATAGCACAGATACGCAGTATTTT	CASSPGTHSTDTQYF	-	TRBV9	-	TRBJ2-3
TGTGCCAGCTCACCAAAGGCCGCACAGGGGCTCTCCTACGAGCAGTACTTC	CASSPKAAQGLSYEQYF	-	TRBV18	TRBD1	TRBJ2-7
TGTGCCAGCAGGGCCGGGACAGGGAATCTTGGCTACACCTTC	CASRAGTGNLGYTF	-	TRBV7-8	TRBD1	TRBJ1-2
TGTGCCAGCAGCTTAGTGAGAGGCGGGGAGCTGTTTTTT	CASSLVRGGELFF	-	TRBV11-3	-	TRBJ2-2
TGTGCCAGCTCACCTGGGGCCGCAAATGAAAAACTGTTTTTT	CASSPGAANEKLFF	-	TRBV18	-	TRBJ1-4
TGTGCCAGCAGCTTAGAAACCGGACAGGGATTCAAACTGTTTTTT	CASSLETGQGFKLFF	-	TRBV7-2	TRBD1	TRBJ1-4
TGTGCCAGCAGTAATACGGGGGGCTCCTACAATGAGCAGTTCTTC	CASSNTGGSYNEQFF	-	TRBV6-5	TRBD2	TRBJ2-1
TGTGCCTGGAGTCCGGGGGAGGATCAGCCCCAGCATTTT	CAWSPGEDQPQHF	-	TRBV30	-	TRBJ1-5
TGTGCCAGCAGCTCGAACAGGGGCGGGGATGAGCAGTTCTTC	CASSSNRGGDEQFF	-	TRBV7-9	-	TRBJ2-1
TGTGCCACCAGCAGGGAGGGAGACTCTGGAAACACCATATATTTT	CATSREGDSGNTIYF	-	TRBV15	-	TRBJ1-3
TGCGCCAGCAAGATGGGGACAGGGAGTGAAAAACTGTTTTTT	CASKMGTGSEKLFF	-	TRBV5-1	TRBD1	TRBJ1-4
TGTGCCAGCAGTGAACTGACAGCTGGCTATGGCTACACCTTC	CASSELTAGYGYTF	once	TRBV6-1	-	TRBJ1-2
TGTGCCAGTAGTATTGAAGCTAATCAGCCCCAGCATTTT	CASSIEANQPQHF	-	TRBV19	-	TRBJ1-5
TGTGCCAGCAGTGCCCTACGCGGTTCGAACACCGGGGAGCTGTTTTTT	CASSALRGSNTGELFF	-	TRBV6-1	-	TRBJ2-2
TGTGCCAGTAACAGGGATACTAACTATGGCTACACCTTC	CASNRDTNYGYTF	-	TRBV19	-	TRBJ1-2
TGTGCCAGCAGTGAAGTCAGGGCCTACACCTTC	CASSEVRAYTF	-	TRBV2	-	TRBJ1-2
TGTGCCAGCAGTTGGACAGGGCAAGGATCTGAAGCTTTCTTT	CASSWTGQGSEAFF	-	TRBV6-5	TRBD1	TRBJ1-1
TGCGCCAGCAGCCAAGTCGGACAGCTTTTTTATGGCTACACCTTC	CASSQVGQLFYGYTF	-	TRBV4-1	-	TRBJ1-2
TGTGCCAGCAGCCAGGAAGGGACAGGCGGAAACACCATATATTTT	CASSQEGTGGNTIYF	-	TRBV3-1/TRBV3-2	TRBD1	TRBJ1-3
TGCAGCGTTGAAGGCGGGCGACTAGCAGCGGGTGAGCAGTTCTTC	CSVEGGRLAAGEQFF	once	TRBV29-1	TRBD2	TRBJ2-1
TGTGCCTGGATTGAACCGGGGGGGTCATACAATGAGCAGTTCTTC	CAWIEPGGSYNEQFF	-	TRBV30	TRBD2	TRBJ2-1
TGTGCCAGCAGTTACTCGAGTGGAGAGGGGGCCTACGAGCAGTACTTC	CASSYSSGEGAYEQYF	-	TRBV6-5	-	TRBJ2-7
TGTGCCAGCAGTTTTGCGGGGGCGAACACCGGGGAGCTGTTTTTT	CASSFAGANTGELFF	-	TRBV27	TRBD2	TRBJ2-2
TGCGCCAGCAGCCCGTCCGGGACTAGCGCGGAGACCCAGTACTTC	CASSPSGTSAETQYF	once	TRBV5-1	TRBD2	TRBJ2-5